One sample yielded the 27 T cell receptor beta chains listed below, sequenced in a study of technical replicates of blood from a handful of donors (dated by TCRdb to 2016 to 2017). Receptors were amplified or captured by the immunoSEQ multiplex PCR assay. TCRdb retrieved this table from immuneACCESS and kept in-frame rearrangements only. Not all clones are present; in checked studies, unresolved V genes account for under half, and no reason is known for the remainder. The sample has some 69,000 clones on record, over 80% of them singletons. The leading ten clones occupy 4% to 5% of the sample. Sequencing was carried out using PBMCs. Every receptor here comes from a human donor in good health. Some clones in this sample may be carry-over from other donors' samples.

This clone is medium-sized (0.01 to 0.1%) by share. The chain carries TRBV7-2 and TRBJ2-3; 10 positions agree with TRBD2. The CDR3 loop spans 18 amino acids. Germline V CDR1 and CDR2: SGHTA, FQGNSA. The V segment lost 1 base and the J segment 6 bases; nucleotides outside the gene matches: 13. The CDR3 spells CASSLVSGGHFLADTQYF. The CDR3 region has the DNA TGTGCCAGCAGCTTAGTTAGCGGGGGGCATTTTCTTGCGGATACGCAGTATTTT.

The chain employs TRBV15 and TRBJ2-7, with D perhaps TRBD1 (5 bases). Germline-derived CDR1 and CDR2 are LNHNV and YYDKDF (reference sequence). Trimming stripped 0 bases from V and 5 bases from J, with 8 bases between. The CDR3 has 13 amino acids. The CDR3 here is CATSRDRRDEQYF. CDR3 nucleotides: TGTGCCACCAGCAGAGATCGCAGGGACGAGCAGTACTTC.

This clone was found once. The chain combines TRBV10-1 with TRBJ2-3; no clear D. This CDR3 is 15 amino acids long. Trimming took 7 bases from V and 2 from J, leaving 16 bases between them. Germline CDR1 and CDR2: WNHNN and SYGVQD (reference sequence). CDR3 in DNA: TGCGCCAGCATTCCGACTCGCCCTGCCACAGATACGCAGTATTTT. This gives the protein CASIPTRPATDTQYF.

The chain carries TRBV9 and TRBJ2-5; a weak D match, TRBD2 (6 bases). Germline CDR1 and CDR2: SGDLS and YYNGEE. The CDR3 length is 16 residues. V gave up 0 bases and J gave up 1 base, with 13 bases separating them. The CDR3 DNA sequence: TGTGCCAGCAGCGTAGCCGGCGGGGCCCTCCAAGAGACCCAGTACTTC. Its protein is CASSVAGGALQETQYF.

The chain is built from TRBV7-9 and TRBJ1-4; D gene unclear. V lost 1 base to trimming and J lost 7 bases, with 4 bases between them. The CDR3 runs 12 residues. Per the germline V gene, CDR1 is SEHNR and CDR2 is FQNEAQ (reference sequence). DNA of the CDR3: TGTGCCAGCAGCTTAGTCGGTGAAAAACTGTTTTTT. It translates to CASSLVGEKLFF.

The chain has TRBV5-1 and TRBJ2-7, with D unresolved. The CDR3 is made up of 13 amino acids. CDR1 and CDR2 from the germline V gene are SGHRS and YFSETQ. Trimming removed 0 bases from V and 1 base from J, with 5 bases in between. The DNA of the CDR3 is TGCGCCAGCAGCTTGGCCTATTCCTACGAGCAGTACTTC. It yields the protein CASSLAYSYEQYF.

The V gene is TRBV28, the J gene TRBJ1-1; no clear D. The V gene lost 3 bases and the J gene lost 2 bases, with 4 bases spanning the gap. Germline assignment: CDR1 MDHEN and CDR2 SYDVKM. The CDR3 is 12 residues long. CDR3 bases: TGTGCCAGCAGTTTGCTAAACACTGAAGCTTTCTTT. Translating it yields CASSLLNTEAFF.

The genes are TRBV27 and TRBJ1-5; D perhaps matches TRBD1 (6 bases). V lost 5 bases and J 2 bases, leaving 16 bases between the germline ends. The CDR3 is made up of 16 amino acids. Germline V gene sequence: CDR1 MNHEY, CDR2 SMNVEV (reference sequence). As DNA, the CDR3 is TGTGCCAGCAGTACGAAACAGGGTTCGGGCAATCAGCCCCAGCATTTT. Translation: CASSTKQGSGNQPQHF.

The V call is TRBV27, the J call TRBJ1-2; D might be TRBD1 (5 bases). The CDR3 has 15 residues. V was clipped by 6 bases and J by 5 bases, with 19 bases between them. Germline CDR1 is MNHEY and CDR2 is SMNVEV (reference sequence). The CDR3 spells CASSLSEAGKYGYTF. CDR3 sequence (DNA): TGTGCCAGCAGCCTTTCCGAAGCAGGGAAGTATGGCTACACCTTC.

The chain couples TRBV14 to TRBJ2-5; the D gene is possibly TRBD1 (5 bases). Germline loops: CDR1 SGHDN, CDR2 FVKESK. The CDR3 is 16 amino acids. V lost 4 bases to trimming and J lost 1 base, with 16 bases between them. CDR3 DNA sequence: TGTGCCAGCAGCCGCATATCTTTGGGGCTCCAAGAGACCCAGTACTTC. Translation: CASSRISLGLQETQYF. The full variable domain, completed using reference TRBV14 and TRBJ2-5, is EAGVTQFPSHSVIEKGQTVTLRCDPISGHDNLYWYRRVMGKEIKFLLHFVKESKQDESGMPNNRFLAERTGGTYSTLKVQPAELEDSGVYFCASSRISLGLQETQYFGPGTRLLVL.

This chain joins TRBV5-6 and TRBJ1-5; D is perhaps TRBD1 (5 bases). Per germline, CDR1 SGHDT and CDR2 YYEEEE. The ends were cut back, 1 base at V and 1 base at J, with 9 bases in the middle. This CDR3 has 15 amino acids. DNA for the CDR3: TGTGCCAGCAGCTTGACCGGGGGGAGCAATCAGCCCCAGCATTTT. It yields the protein CASSLTGGSNQPQHF.

This chain links TRBV20-1 with TRBJ2-1; D is ambiguous. Germline V lookup: CDR1 DFQATT, CDR2 SNEGSKA (reference sequence). The CDR3 has 11 residues. The V end lost 4 bases, the J end lost 8 bases, and 9 bases lay between the germline ends. The chain's CDR3 is CSATVVDEQFF. For the CDR3, the DNA is TGCAGTGCTACGGTAGTGGATGAGCAGTTCTTC.

The chain uses TRBV6-6 and TRBJ1-4; 8 nucleotides line up with TRBD1. This CDR3 has 16 amino acids. The V gene end was trimmed by 2 bases and the J gene end by 7 bases; junction bases not matched to a gene: 9. Germline CDR1 MNHNY, CDR2 SVGAGI (reference sequence). The CDR3 bases are TGTGCCAGCAGTTACCCCCTAGGACAGGGCCTTGAAAAACTGTTTTTT. This encodes CASSYPLGQGLEKLFF.

This chain joins TRBV10-3 and TRBJ1-4, with D perhaps TRBD1 (5 bases). The germline CDR1 and CDR2 sequences are ENHRY and SYGVKD. Trimming stripped 10 bases from V and 8 bases from J, with 17 bases between. The CDR3 runs 13 residues. For the CDR3, the DNA is TGTGCCACCGGAAGGGGCCCTTTGGAAAAACTGTTTTTT. Protein sequence: CATGRGPLEKLFF.

The chain carries TRBV6-6 and TRBJ1-2; D gene ambiguous. Germline V lookup: CDR1 MNHNY, CDR2 SVGAGI (reference sequence). Trimming took off 5 bases at V and 5 bases at J, with 9 bases between the two ends. This CDR3 spans 12 amino acids. The CDR3: CASSTNSYGYTF. Written as DNA, the CDR3 is TGTGCCAGCAGTACGAACTCGTATGGCTACACCTTC.

This clone was seen a single time. The rearrangement uses TRBV5-4 and TRBJ2-5; D may be TRBD2 (7 bases). The germline V and J ends were trimmed by 4 bases and 7 bases, with 17 bases remaining between them. Germline CDR1 and CDR2: SGHNT and YYREEE (reference sequence). This CDR3 has 14 residues. The CDR3 DNA sequence: TGTGCCAGCAGCGTAAGGGGGGGAGGCGGGACCCAGTACTTC. Amino acid sequence: CASSVRGGGGTQYF.

The genes are TRBV11-3 and TRBJ1-1; D gene unclear. Germline V lookup: CDR1 SGHNT, CDR2 YENEEA. CDR3 length: 13 residues. The V gene lost 1 base and the J gene lost 6 bases, with 9 bases spanning the gap. This chain's CDR3 is CASSLGRYSEAFF. DNA of the CDR3: TGTGCCAGCAGCTTAGGGAGATACTCTGAAGCTTTCTTT. Together with reference TRBV11-3 and TRBJ1-1, the CDR3 gives the full variable domain: EAGVVQSPRYKIIEKKQPVAFWCNPISGHNTLYWYLQNLGQGPELLIRYENEEAVDDSQLPKDRFSAERLKGVDSTLKIQPAELGDSAVYLCASSLGRYSEAFFGQGTRLTVV.

This clone was counted only a few times. The genes are TRBV7-3 and TRBJ1-5; TRBD1 agrees at 8 bases. Germline trimming cut 4 bases from V and 7 bases from J; bases unmatched to any gene: 3. This CDR3 has 13 amino acids. The germline gives CDR1 SGHTA, CDR2 FQGTGA. The CDR3 loop reads CASSSDRGQPQHF. CDR3 sequence (DNA): TGTGCCAGCAGCTCTGACAGGGGCCAGCCCCAGCATTTT.

The chain has TRBV4-2 and TRBJ1-4; TRBD1 might be the D (6 bases). Per the germline V gene, CDR1 is LGHNA and CDR2 is YNFKEQ. V was clipped by 5 bases and J by 6 bases, with 19 bases between them. The CDR3 spans 16 residues. This CDR3 is CASSFNPNRADEKLFF. In DNA, the CDR3 is TGTGCCAGCAGCTTCAACCCGAACAGGGCGGATGAAAAACTGTTTTTT.

A single count supports this clone. The CDR3 spells CASAPLAGEFEQYF. CDR3 bases: TGTGCTAGTGCCCCACTAGCGGGAGAGTTTGAGCAGTACTTC. The rearrangement links TRBV12-5 to TRBJ2-7; 11 positions match TRBD2. This CDR3 has 14 residues. The junction had 9 bases not matched to a gene; V was cut back by 7 bases and J by 7 bases. Germline assignment: CDR1 LGHNT and CDR2 FRNRAP.

The chain recombines TRBV11-2 with TRBJ2-1, with 9 bases identical to TRBD1. Trimming took 4 bases from V and 3 from J; bases not matched to a gene: 7. This CDR3 comprises 16 residues. Germline V gene data show CDR1 as SGHAT and CDR2 as FQNNGV. The CDR3 nucleotides read TGTGCCAGCAGCTACTTCCGGGACAGGGTCTACAATGAGCAGTTCTTC. Its protein product is CASSYFRDRVYNEQFF.

The chain uses TRBV5-1 and TRBJ2-1; 9 bases line up with TRBD2. Germline-derived CDR1 and CDR2 are SGHRS and YFSETQ. J gave up 4 bases and V 8 bases, and 10 bases lay outside the gene matches. This CDR3 has 15 amino acids. CDR3 nucleotides: TGCGCCAGTACCCCCCTAGCGGGGAAATACAATGAGCAGTTCTTC. Residues: CASTPLAGKYNEQFF. The variable domain in full, with the rest retrieved from reference TRBV5-1 and TRBJ2-1, is KAGVTQTPRYLIKTRGQQVTLSCSPISGHRSVSWYQQTPGQGLQFLFEYFSETQRNKGNFPGRFSGRQFSNSRSEMNVSTLELGDSALYLCASTPLAGKYNEQFFGPGTRLTVL.

This clone showed up just once. This rearrangement joins TRBV4-3 to TRBJ2-7; tentatively, D is TRBD2 (8 bases). This CDR3 is 15 amino acids long. Trimming took off 3 bases at V and 6 bases at J, with 18 bases between the two ends. Germline CDR1 reads LGHNA; CDR2 reads YSLEER. The CDR3 nucleotides are TGCGCCAGCAGCCACTTACGGGAGGGGGCTTTCGAGCAGTACTTC. Translation gives CASSHLREGAFEQYF.

This clone was counted once. The chain couples TRBV5-1 to TRBJ2-3; TRBD2 matches 12 bases. The CDR3 runs 17 residues. J gave up 3 bases and V 2 bases, and 7 bases lay outside the gene matches. Per germline, CDR1 SGHRS and CDR2 YFSETQ. CDR3 region: CASSLWTSGDRTDTQYF. The DNA of the CDR3 is TGCGCCAGCAGCTTATGGACTAGCGGGGATAGGACAGATACGCAGTATTTT.

This chain connects TRBV7-6 to TRBJ1-4, with no clear D. From germline, CDR1 is SGHVS and CDR2 FNYEAQ. This CDR3 has 12 amino acids. Deletions cut 2 bases from V and 12 bases from J, with 10 bases between. The CDR3 protein is CASSLIGGELFF. CDR3 DNA: TGTGCCAGCAGCTTAATCGGCGGGGAACTGTTTTTT.

V is TRBV7-3 and J is TRBJ2-3; maybe TRBD2 (5 bases). Trimming left V 2 bases short and J 0 bases short, with 9 bases between. This CDR3 is built from 15 residues. Germline V gene data show CDR1 as SGHTA and CDR2 as FQGTGA. CDR3 residues: CASSLSGGSTDTQYF. CDR3 nucleotide sequence: TGTGCCAGCAGCTTATCTGGCGGGAGCACAGATACGCAGTATTTT.

V usage is TRBV18 and J usage is TRBJ2-7; 8 nucleotides match TRBD1. Germline V gene lookup returns CDR1 KGHSH and CDR2 LQKENI. The CDR3 contains 15 residues. J lost 6 bases, V lost 4 bases, and 11 bases had no gene match. The CDR3: CASSLLGQGSSEQYF. CDR3 DNA: TGTGCCAGCTCACTCTTAGGACAGGGTTCATCCGAGCAGTACTTC.